This T cell receptor (beta chain) stems from a study of vaccination and CD4 T cells after COVID-19. Overall study: The convalescents, six males and four females, included two who were Hispanic. Each participant underwent a two-dose regimen of either the BNT162b2 or the mRNA-1273 vaccine.

The V and J ends lost 3 bases and 5 bases respectively, with 8 bases between them. The CDR3 extends over 12 amino acids. CDR1 DFQATT and CDR2 SNEGSKA come from the germline V gene (reference sequence). Concerning this clonotype: The antigen is undetermined.

Study findings and constraints: Spike mono-reactivity marked 304 of 307 vaccine-specific clones in convalescent patients. Although the median of SARS-CoV-2-reactive clonotypes rose from approximately 21 to 40, the change was not significant.

TCRdb re-derived calls from the PCR reads in MiXCR, one entry per CDR3 protein. The table lists approximately 21,000 distinct CDR3 sequences, under 75% of them singletons. The rearrangement uses TRBV20-1 and TRBJ1-5; D unclear. This receptor was taken from a human donor who had recovered from COVID-19. Specimen: CD4+ T cells from blood, collected before SARS-CoV-2 vaccination. In DNA form, the CDR3 reads TGCAGTGCTAGTTCCGGGGATCAGCCCCAGCATTTT. It translates to CSASSGDQPQHF.